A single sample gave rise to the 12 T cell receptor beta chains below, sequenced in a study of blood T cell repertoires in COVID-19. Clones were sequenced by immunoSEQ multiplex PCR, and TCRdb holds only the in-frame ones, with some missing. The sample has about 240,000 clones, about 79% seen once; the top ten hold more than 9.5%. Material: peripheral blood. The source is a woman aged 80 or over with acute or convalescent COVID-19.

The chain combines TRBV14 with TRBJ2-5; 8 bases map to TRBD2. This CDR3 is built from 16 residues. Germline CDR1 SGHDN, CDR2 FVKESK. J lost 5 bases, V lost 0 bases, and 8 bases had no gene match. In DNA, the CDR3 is TGTGCCAGCAGCCAAGATCTTCAATCGGGGGGGGAGACCCAGTACTTC. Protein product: CASSQDLQSGGETQYF.

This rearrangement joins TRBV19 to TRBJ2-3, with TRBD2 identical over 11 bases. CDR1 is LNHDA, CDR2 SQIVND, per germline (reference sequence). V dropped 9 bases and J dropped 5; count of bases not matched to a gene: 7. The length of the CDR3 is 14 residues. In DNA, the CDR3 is TGTGCCAGCGGAGGGGGACTAGCGGTAGATACGCAGTATTTT. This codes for CASGGGLAVDTQYF.

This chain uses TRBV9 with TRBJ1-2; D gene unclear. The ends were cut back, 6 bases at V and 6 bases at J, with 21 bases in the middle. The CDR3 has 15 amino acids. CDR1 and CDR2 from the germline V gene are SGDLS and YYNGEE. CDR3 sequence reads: CASTPNPGVLNGYTF. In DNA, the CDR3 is TGTGCCAGCACCCCCAACCCGGGAGTACTAAATGGCTACACCTTC.

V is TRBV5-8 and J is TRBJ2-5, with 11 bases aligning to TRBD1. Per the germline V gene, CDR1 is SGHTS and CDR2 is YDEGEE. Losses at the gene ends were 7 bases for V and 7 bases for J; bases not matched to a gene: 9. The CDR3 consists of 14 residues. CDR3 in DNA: TGTGCCAGCTCTTGGGGACAGGGGGAGGCGACCCAGTACTTC. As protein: CASSWGQGEATQYF. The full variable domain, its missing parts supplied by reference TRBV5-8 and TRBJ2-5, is EAGVTQSPTHLIKTRGQQATLRCSPISGHTSVYWYQQALGLGLQFLLWYDEGEERNRGNFPPRFSGRQFPNYSSELNVNALELEDSALYLCASSWGQGEATQYFGPGTRLLVL.

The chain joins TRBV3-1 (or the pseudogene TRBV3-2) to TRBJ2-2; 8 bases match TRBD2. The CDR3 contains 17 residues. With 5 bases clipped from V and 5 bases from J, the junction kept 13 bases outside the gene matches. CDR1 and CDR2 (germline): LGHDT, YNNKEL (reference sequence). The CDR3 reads CASSFAGGAGATGELFF. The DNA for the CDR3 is TGTGCCAGCAGCTTCGCCGGGGGAGCGGGGGCGACCGGGGAGCTGTTTTTT.

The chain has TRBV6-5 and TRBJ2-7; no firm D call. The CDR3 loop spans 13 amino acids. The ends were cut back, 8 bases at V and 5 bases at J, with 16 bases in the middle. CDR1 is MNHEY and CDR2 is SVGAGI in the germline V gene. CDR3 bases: TGTGCCAGCTTTAACATTGGCCGAAACGAGCAGTACTTC. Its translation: CASFNIGRNEQYF.

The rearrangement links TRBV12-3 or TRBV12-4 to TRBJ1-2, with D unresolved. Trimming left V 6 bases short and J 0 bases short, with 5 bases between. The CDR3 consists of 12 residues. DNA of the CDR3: TGTGCCAGCAGCCTTACTAACTATGGCTACACCTTC. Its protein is CASSLTNYGYTF.

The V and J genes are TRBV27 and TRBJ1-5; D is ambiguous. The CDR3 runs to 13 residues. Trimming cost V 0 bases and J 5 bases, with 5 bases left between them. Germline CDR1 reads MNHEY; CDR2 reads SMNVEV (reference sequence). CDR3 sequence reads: CASSLSRDQPQHF. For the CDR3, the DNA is TGTGCCAGCAGTTTATCACGGGATCAGCCCCAGCATTTT.

The CDR3 region is CASSLLMTGGYGANVLTF. CDR3 DNA sequence: TGTGCCAGCAGCTTACTAATGACAGGGGGCTATGGGGCCAACGTCCTGACTTTC. The rearrangement links TRBV11-2 to TRBJ2-6, with 10 bases aligning to TRBD1. Trimming took 2 bases from V and 3 from J; bases not matched to a gene: 7. The CDR3 loop spans 18 amino acids. Germline V gene lookup returns CDR1 SGHAT and CDR2 FQNNGV.

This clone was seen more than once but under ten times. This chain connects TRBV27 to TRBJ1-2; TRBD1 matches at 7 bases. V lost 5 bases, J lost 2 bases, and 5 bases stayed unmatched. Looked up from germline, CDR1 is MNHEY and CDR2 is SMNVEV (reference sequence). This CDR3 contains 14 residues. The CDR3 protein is CASSLRQGNYGYTF. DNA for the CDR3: TGTGCCAGCAGTCTCAGACAGGGCAACTATGGCTACACCTTC.

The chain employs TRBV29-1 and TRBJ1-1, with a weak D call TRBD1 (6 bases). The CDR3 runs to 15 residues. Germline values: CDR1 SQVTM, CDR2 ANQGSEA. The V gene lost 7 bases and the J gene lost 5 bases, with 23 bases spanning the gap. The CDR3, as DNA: TGCAGCGCCGGAGGGGGGGGCGCATGGTTGACTGAAGCTTTCTTT. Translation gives CSAGGGGAWLTEAFF.

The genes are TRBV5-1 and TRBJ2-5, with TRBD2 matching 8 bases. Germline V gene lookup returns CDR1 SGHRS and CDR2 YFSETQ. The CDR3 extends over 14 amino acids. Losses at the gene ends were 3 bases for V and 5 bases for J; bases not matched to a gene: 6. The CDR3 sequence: CASSSGGGVETQYF. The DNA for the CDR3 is TGCGCCAGCAGCTCGGGAGGGGGTGTGGAGACCCAGTACTTC. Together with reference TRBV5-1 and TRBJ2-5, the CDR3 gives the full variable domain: KAGVTQTPRYLIKTRGQQVTLSCSPISGHRSVSWYQQTPGQGLQFLFEYFSETQRNKGNFPGRFSGRQFSNSRSEMNVSTLELGDSALYLCASSSGGGVETQYFGPGTRLLVL.